In this sample, the clone carrying this TCR beta chain turned up a few times. Sequencing used immunoSEQ multiplex PCR; TCRdb keeps in-frame clones, though not all of them. This sample carries fewer than 450,000 clones, 87% of them seen once, and the ten largest clones take under 6.5%. This sample stems from a study of blood T cell repertoires in COVID-19. Germline V gene lookup returns CDR1 MNHEY and CDR2 SVGAGI. V was pared by 7 bases and J by 5 bases, with 11 bases of the junction left unmatched. There are 15 residues in the CDR3. The chain couples TRBV6-5 to TRBJ1-5, with TRBD1 identical over 7 bases. This sequence was found in a woman aged 50 to 65 with COVID-19, enrolled during active disease. Sample: peripheral blood. CDR3 loop: CASKTGSGGYQPQHF. In DNA form, the CDR3 reads TGTGCCAGCAAAACAGGGTCAGGGGGGTATCAGCCCCAGCATTTT.